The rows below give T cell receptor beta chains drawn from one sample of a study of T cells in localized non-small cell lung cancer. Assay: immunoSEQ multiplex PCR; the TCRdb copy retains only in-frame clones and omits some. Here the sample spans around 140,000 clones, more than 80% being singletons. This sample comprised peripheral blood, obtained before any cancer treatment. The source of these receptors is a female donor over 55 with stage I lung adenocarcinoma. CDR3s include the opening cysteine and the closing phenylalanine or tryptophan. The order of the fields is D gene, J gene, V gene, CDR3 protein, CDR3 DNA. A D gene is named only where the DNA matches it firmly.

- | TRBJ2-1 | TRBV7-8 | CASSSRGRANSYNEQFF | TGTGCCAGCAGCTCTCGTGGCCGGGCGAACTCCTACAATGAGCAGTTCTTC
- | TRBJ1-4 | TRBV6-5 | CASSTRGRREKLFF | TGTGCCAGCAGCACAAGGGGGAGGAGAGAAAAACTGTTTTTT
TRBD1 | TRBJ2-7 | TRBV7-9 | CASSFGQGYEQYF | TGTGCCAGCAGCTTCGGACAGGGCTACGAGCAGTACTTC
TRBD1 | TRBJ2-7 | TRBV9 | CASSRQGPYEQYF | TGTGCCAGCAGCAGACAGGGGCCCTACGAGCAGTACTTC
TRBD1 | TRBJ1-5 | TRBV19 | CASSIDGTGVYSNQPQHF | TGTGCCAGTAGTATAGATGGGACAGGTGTTTATAGCAATCAGCCCCAGCATTTT
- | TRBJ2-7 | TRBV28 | CASSPRGGARVQLALSAF | TGTGCCAGCAGCCCTAGGGGGGGGGCGCGAGTTCAGCTGGCCCTGAGTGCCTTC
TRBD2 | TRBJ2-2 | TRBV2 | CASSVLAGGTGELFF | TGTGCCAGCAGCGTACTAGCGGGGGGAACCGGGGAGCTGTTTTTT
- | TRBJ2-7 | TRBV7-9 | CASSLARGPNSEQYF | TGTGCCAGCAGCTTAGCAAGGGGTCCGAACTCCGAGCAGTACTTC
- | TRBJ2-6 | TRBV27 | CASSSEGAISWGANVLTF | TGTGCCAGCAGTTCGGAAGGGGCAATTTCGTGGGGGGCCAACGTCCTGACTTTC
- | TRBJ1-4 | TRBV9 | CASSVGLNNEKLFF | TGTGCCAGCAGCGTAGGCTTAAATAATGAAAAACTGTTTTTT
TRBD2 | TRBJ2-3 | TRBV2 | CASRTSGRAGTDTQYF | TGTGCCAGCAGGACTAGCGGGAGGGCCGGCACAGATACGCAGTATTTT
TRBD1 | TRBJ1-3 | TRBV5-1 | CASSWDSGSGNTIYF | TGCGCCAGCAGCTGGGACAGTGGGAGTGGAAACACCATATATTTT
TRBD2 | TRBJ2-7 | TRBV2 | CASSENSGGYYEQYF | TGTGCCAGCAGTGAGAATAGCGGGGGCTACTACGAGCAGTACTTC
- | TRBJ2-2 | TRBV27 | CASSLEVSGNGELFF | TGTGCCAGCAGTTTAGAGGTTAGCGGCAACGGGGAGCTGTTTTTT
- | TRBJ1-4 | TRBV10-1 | CASSLHIRLQLFF | TGCGCCAGCAGCTTACATATACGACTACAACTGTTTTTT
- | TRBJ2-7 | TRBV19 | CASSRGTYEQYF | TGTGCCAGTAGTCGCGGGACCTACGAGCAGTACTTC